This record covers a single T cell receptor (beta chain). The data were produced by immunoSEQ multiplex PCR, yet TCRdb's version contains in-frame clones alone and is incomplete. Here the sample spans 350,000 or so clones, about 86% being singletons. These data originate in a study of blood T cell repertoires in COVID-19. Looked up from germline, CDR1 is GTSNPN and CDR2 is SVGIG (reference sequence). V lost 1 base and J 1 base, leaving 6 bases between the germline ends. The CDR3 is 13 residues long. The clonotype comes from a man between 25 and 39 years old with active or convalescent COVID-19. Sequencing was done on a sample of peripheral blood. The V call is TRBV30, the J call TRBJ2-3, with a weak D call TRBD1 (5 bases). The CDR3 loop is CAWSGGRTDTQYF. The DNA of the CDR3 is TGTGCCTGGAGTGGGGGCCGCACAGATACGCAGTATTTT.